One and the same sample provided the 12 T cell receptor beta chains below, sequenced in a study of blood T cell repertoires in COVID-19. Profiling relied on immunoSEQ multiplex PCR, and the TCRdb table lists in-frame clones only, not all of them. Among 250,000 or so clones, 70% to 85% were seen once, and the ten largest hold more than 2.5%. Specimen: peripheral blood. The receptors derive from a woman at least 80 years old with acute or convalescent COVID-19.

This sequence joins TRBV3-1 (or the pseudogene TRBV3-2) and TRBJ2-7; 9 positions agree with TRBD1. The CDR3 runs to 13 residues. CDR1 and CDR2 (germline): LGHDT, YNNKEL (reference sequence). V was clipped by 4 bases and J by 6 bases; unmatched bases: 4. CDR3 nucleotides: TGTGCCAGCAGCCCCGGGACAGGGAGCGAGCAGTACTTC. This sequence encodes CASSPGTGSEQYF.

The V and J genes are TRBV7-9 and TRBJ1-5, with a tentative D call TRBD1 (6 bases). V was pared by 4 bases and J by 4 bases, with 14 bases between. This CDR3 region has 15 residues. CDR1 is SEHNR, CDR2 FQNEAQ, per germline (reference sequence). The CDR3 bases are TGTGCCAGCAGCTACTCGACAGGAACAAATCAGCCCCAGCATTTT. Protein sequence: CASSYSTGTNQPQHF.

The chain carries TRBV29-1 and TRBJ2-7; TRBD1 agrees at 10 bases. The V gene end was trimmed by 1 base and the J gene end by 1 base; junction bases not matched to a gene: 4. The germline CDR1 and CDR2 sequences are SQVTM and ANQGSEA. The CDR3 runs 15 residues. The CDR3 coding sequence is TGCAGCGTTGAAGCTTGGGACAGGGGATCCTACGAGCAGTACTTC. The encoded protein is CSVEAWDRGSYEQYF.

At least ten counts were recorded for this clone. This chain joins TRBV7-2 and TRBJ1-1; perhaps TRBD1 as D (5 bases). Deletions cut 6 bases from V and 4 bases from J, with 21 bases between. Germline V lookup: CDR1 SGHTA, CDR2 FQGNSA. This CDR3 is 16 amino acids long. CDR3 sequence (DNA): TGTGCCAGCAGTCTTAGTAACGGGCAGGGTGGCACTGAAGCTTTCTTT. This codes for CASSLSNGQGGTEAFF. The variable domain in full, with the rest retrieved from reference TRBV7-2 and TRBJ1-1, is GAGVSQSPSNKVTEKGKDVELRCDPISGHTALYWYRQSLGQGLEFLIYFQGNSAPDKSGLPSDRFSAERTGGSVSTLTIQRTQQEDSAVYLCASSLSNGQGGTEAFFGQGTRLTVV.

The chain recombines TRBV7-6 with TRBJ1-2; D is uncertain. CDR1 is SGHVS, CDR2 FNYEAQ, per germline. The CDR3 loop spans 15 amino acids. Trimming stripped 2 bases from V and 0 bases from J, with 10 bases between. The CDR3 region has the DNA TGTGCCAGCAGCTTAAGTGACACCACTAACTATGGCTACACCTTC. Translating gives CASSLSDTTNYGYTF.

CDR3 region: CASSYDRANSPLHF. The DNA for the CDR3 is TGTGCCAGCAGTTACGACAGGGCGAATTCACCCCTCCACTTT. The chain recombines TRBV3-1 (or the pseudogene TRBV3-2) with TRBJ1-6, with TRBD1 identical over 7 bases. V gave up 6 bases and J gave up 7 bases; unmatched junction bases: 6. Germline CDR1 reads LGHDT; CDR2 reads YNNKEL (reference sequence). The CDR3 covers 14 residues.

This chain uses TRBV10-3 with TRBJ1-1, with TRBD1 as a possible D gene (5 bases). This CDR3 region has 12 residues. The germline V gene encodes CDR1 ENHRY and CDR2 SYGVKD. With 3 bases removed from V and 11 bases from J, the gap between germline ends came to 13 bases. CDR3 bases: TGTGCCATCAGTGAAATACGGGGGGAGGCTTTCTTT. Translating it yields CAISEIRGEAFF.

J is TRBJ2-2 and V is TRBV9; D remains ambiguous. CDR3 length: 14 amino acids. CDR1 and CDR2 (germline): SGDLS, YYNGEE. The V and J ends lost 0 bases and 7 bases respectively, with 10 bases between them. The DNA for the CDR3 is TGTGCCAGCAGCGTAGTTGGAGACGGCGGGGAGCTGTTTTTT. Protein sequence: CASSVVGDGGELFF.

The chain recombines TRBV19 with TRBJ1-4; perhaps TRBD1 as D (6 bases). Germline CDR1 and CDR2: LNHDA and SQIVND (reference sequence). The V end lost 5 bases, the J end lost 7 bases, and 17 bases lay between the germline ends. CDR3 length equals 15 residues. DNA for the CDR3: TGTGCCAGTAGTGTCCGGGACAATCTGTCTGAAAAACTGTTTTTT. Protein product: CASSVRDNLSEKLFF. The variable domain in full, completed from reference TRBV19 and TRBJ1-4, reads DGGITQSPKYLFRKEGQNVTLSCEQNLNHDAMYWYRQDPGQGLRLIYYSQIVNDFQKGDIAEGYSVSREKKESFPLTVTSAQKNPTAFYLCASSVRDNLSEKLFFGSGTQLSVL.

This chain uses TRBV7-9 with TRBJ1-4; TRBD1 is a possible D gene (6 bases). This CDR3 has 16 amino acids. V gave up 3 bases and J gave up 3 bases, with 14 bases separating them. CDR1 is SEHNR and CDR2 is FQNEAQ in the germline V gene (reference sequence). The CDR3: CASSFLGQPANEKLFF. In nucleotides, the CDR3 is TGTGCCAGCAGCTTCCTCGGACAGCCGGCTAATGAAAAACTGTTTTTT. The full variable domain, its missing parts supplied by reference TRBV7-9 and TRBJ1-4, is DTGVSQNPRHKITKRGQNVTFRCDPISEHNRLYWYRQTLGQGPEFLTYFQNEAQLEKSRLLSDRFSAERPKGSFSTLEIQRTEQGDSAMYLCASSFLGQPANEKLFFGSGTQLSVL.

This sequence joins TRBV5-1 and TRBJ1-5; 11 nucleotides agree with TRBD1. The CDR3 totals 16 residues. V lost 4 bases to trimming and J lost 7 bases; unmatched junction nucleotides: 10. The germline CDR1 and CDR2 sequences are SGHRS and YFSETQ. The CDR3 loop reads CASSPGTGGRGQPQHF. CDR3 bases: TGCGCCAGCAGCCCCGGGACAGGGGGGCGTGGACAGCCCCAGCATTTT. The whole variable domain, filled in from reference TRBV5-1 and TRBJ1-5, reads KAGVTQTPRYLIKTRGQQVTLSCSPISGHRSVSWYQQTPGQGLQFLFEYFSETQRNKGNFPGRFSGRQFSNSRSEMNVSTLELGDSALYLCASSPGTGGRGQPQHFGDGTRLSIL.

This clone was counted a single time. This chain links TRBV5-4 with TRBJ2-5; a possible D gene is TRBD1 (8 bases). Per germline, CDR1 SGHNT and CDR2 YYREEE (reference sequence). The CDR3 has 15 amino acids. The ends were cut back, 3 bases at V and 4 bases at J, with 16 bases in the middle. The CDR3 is CASSSGQGGTETQYF. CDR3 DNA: TGTGCCAGCAGCTCCGGACAGGGAGGGACAGAGACCCAGTACTTC.